This TCR beta chain was found in a study of shared clonotypes between healthy human individuals. General study results and limits: Of the naive CD4 clonotypes, approximately 5% were shared across a handful of donors.

Germline-derived CDR1 and CDR2 are LGHNA and YNFKEQ. Trimming shortened V by 4 bases and J by 5 bases, and 8 bases separated the two germline ends. This CDR3 is 13 amino acids long. The authors' processing: Junction-only immunoSEQ sequences carried no quality scores, so filtering differed. Produced via immunoSEQ multiplex PCR; TCRdb's table is partial and in-frame only. That table is the source of V, J and clone size, and D and trimming were worked out from the DNA. The table has a few million clones, less than 95% seen once. Comment on this clone: Its antigen is unidentified. This sample includes further DNA sequences coding for the same CDR3.

This receptor was identified in a man aged 18-30 years in good health. Some clones in this sample may be carry-over from other donors' samples. Input material: naive CD4+ T cells from PBMCs. Subset noted: CD45RA+ positively selected. V usage is TRBV4-2 and J usage is TRBJ2-2; D is perhaps TRBD1 (6 bases). DNA of the CDR3: TGTGCCAGCAGCCCCAGGGGTACCGGGGAGCTGTTTTTT. This gives the protein CASSPRGTGELFF.